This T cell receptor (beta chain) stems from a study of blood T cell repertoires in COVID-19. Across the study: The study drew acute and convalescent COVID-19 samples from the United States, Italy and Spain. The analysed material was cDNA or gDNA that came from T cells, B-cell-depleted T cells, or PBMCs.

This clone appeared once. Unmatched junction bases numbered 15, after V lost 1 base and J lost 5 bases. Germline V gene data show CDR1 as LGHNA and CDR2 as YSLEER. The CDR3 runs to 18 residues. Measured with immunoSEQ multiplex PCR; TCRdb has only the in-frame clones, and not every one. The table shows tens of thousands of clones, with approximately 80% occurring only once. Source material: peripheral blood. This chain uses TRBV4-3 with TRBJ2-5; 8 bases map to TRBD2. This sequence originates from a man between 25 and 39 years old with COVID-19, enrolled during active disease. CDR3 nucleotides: TGCGCCAGCAGCCAAGTATCGGGAGCGGGAGCTGGAAAGGAGACCCAGTACTTC. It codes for CASSQVSGAGAGKETQYF.